A selection of T cell receptor beta chains follows, all from one sample in a study of blood T cell repertoires in COVID-19. TCRdb's table, derived via immunoSEQ multiplex PCR, lists solely in-frame clones and lacks some. This sample has about 55,000 clones; over 80% occur once, and the top ten carry about 2%. The sample comprised peripheral blood. These receptors were obtained from a woman in her fifties or sixties with acute or convalescent COVID-19. CDR3s include the opening cysteine and the closing phenylalanine or tryptophan. The D gene is left open where the match is weak. Size tells how often a clone was seen (once, few, many) or the class of an expanded clone, and some rows leave it out.

d_gene: TRBD1; j_gene: TRBJ2-2; v_gene: TRBV12-3/TRBV12-4; abundance: -; CDR3aa: CASSLQGAGELFF; CDR3nt: TGTGCCAGCAGTTTGCAGGGGGCCGGGGAGCTGTTTTTT
d_gene: -; j_gene: TRBJ2-2; v_gene: TRBV3-1/TRBV3-2; abundance: -; CDR3aa: CASTRGPGELFF; CDR3nt: TGTGCCAGCACCAGGGGCCCCGGGGAGCTGTTTTTT
d_gene: TRBD1; j_gene: TRBJ2-3; v_gene: TRBV7-8; abundance: -; CDR3aa: CASQASAGQGISDTQYF; CDR3nt: TGTGCCAGCCAAGCAAGCGCGGGACAGGGAATTTCGGATACGCAGTATTTT
d_gene: -; j_gene: TRBJ1-1; v_gene: TRBV5-1; abundance: -; CDR3aa: CASSLVLRNTEAFF; CDR3nt: TGCGCCAGCAGCTTGGTTTTGCGGAACACTGAAGCTTTCTTT
d_gene: -; j_gene: TRBJ2-7; v_gene: TRBV7-2; abundance: -; CDR3aa: CASSKRTAFSYEQYF; CDR3nt: TGTGCCAGCAGCAAACGTACAGCCTTCTCCTACGAGCAGTACTTC
d_gene: TRBD2; j_gene: TRBJ2-1; v_gene: TRBV6-5; abundance: -; CDR3aa: CASSGTSLNEQFF; CDR3nt: TGTGCCAGCTCCGGGACTAGCCTAAATGAGCAGTTCTTC
d_gene: TRBD1; j_gene: TRBJ2-7; v_gene: TRBV7-9; abundance: few; CDR3aa: CASRPFRGPDYEQYF; CDR3nt: TGTGCCAGCAGACCCTTCAGGGGGCCAGACTACGAGCAGTACTTC
d_gene: -; j_gene: TRBJ1-5; v_gene: TRBV18; abundance: -; CDR3aa: CASSPAGGVGQPQHF; CDR3nt: TGTGCCAGCTCGCCCGCTGGGGGGGTGGGTCAGCCCCAGCATTTT
d_gene: -; j_gene: TRBJ1-4; v_gene: TRBV29-1; abundance: few; CDR3aa: CSVARDATNEKLFF; CDR3nt: TGCAGCGTTGCGAGGGATGCAACTAATGAAAAACTGTTTTTT
d_gene: -; j_gene: TRBJ2-7; v_gene: TRBV7-9; abundance: -; CDR3aa: CASSLQGRLAYEQYF; CDR3nt: TGTGCCAGCAGCTTACAGGGCAGGCTTGCCTACGAGCAGTACTTC
d_gene: TRBD2; j_gene: TRBJ2-3; v_gene: TRBV9; abundance: -; CDR3aa: CASGTSRSTDTQYF; CDR3nt: TGTGCCTCCGGGACTAGCCGAAGCACAGATACGCAGTATTTT
d_gene: -; j_gene: TRBJ2-7; v_gene: TRBV6-6; abundance: -; CDR3aa: CASSYKDSNYEQYF; CDR3nt: TGTGCCAGCAGTTACAAGGACAGCAACTACGAGCAGTACTTC
d_gene: -; j_gene: TRBJ2-1; v_gene: TRBV23-1; abundance: -; CDR3aa: CASSQSVEEGFNNEQFF; CDR3nt: TGCGCCAGCAGTCAATCGGTAGAGGAGGGGTTCAACAATGAGCAGTTCTTC
d_gene: -; j_gene: TRBJ1-2; v_gene: TRBV19; abundance: -; CDR3aa: CASGPLGGYGYTF; CDR3nt: TGTGCCAGTGGACCGCTAGGGGGCTATGGCTACACCTTC
d_gene: -; j_gene: TRBJ1-3; v_gene: TRBV30; abundance: -; CDR3aa: CAWRTFSGNTIYF; CDR3nt: TGTGCCTGGAGGACATTCTCTGGAAACACCATATATTTT
d_gene: -; j_gene: TRBJ1-1; v_gene: TRBV7-2; abundance: -; CDR3aa: CASSSRVLTEAFF; CDR3nt: TGTGCCAGCAGCTCCAGGGTTTTAACTGAAGCTTTCTTT
d_gene: TRBD1; j_gene: TRBJ2-1; v_gene: TRBV2; abundance: -; CDR3aa: CASSEKRTGYGEQFF; CDR3nt: TGTGCCAGCAGCGAAAAGCGGACAGGGTACGGTGAGCAGTTCTTC
d_gene: TRBD2; j_gene: TRBJ2-2; v_gene: TRBV9; abundance: -; CDR3aa: CASSVKSGGIAGELFF; CDR3nt: TGTGCCAGCAGCGTAAAGAGCGGGGGTATCGCCGGGGAGCTGTTTTTT
d_gene: -; j_gene: TRBJ1-2; v_gene: TRBV28; abundance: -; CDR3aa: CASSLLAGSGRPKNGYTF; CDR3nt: TGTGCCAGCAGTTTATTAGCGGGAAGCGGACGACCTAAAAATGGCTACACCTTC
d_gene: TRBD1; j_gene: TRBJ1-2; v_gene: TRBV6-6; abundance: -; CDR3aa: CASSTGQSKANYGYTF; CDR3nt: TGTGCCAGCAGTACGGGACAGTCAAAGGCTAACTATGGCTACACCTTC
d_gene: -; j_gene: TRBJ1-1; v_gene: TRBV9; abundance: -; CDR3aa: CASSVGRGVLNTEAFF; CDR3nt: TGTGCCAGCAGCGTAGGTCGGGGGGTTTTGAACACTGAAGCTTTCTTT
d_gene: TRBD1; j_gene: TRBJ2-5; v_gene: TRBV24-1; abundance: -; CDR3aa: CATSDRTGDRETQYF; CDR3nt: TGTGCCACCAGTGATCGAACAGGGGATCGAGAGACCCAGTACTTC
d_gene: -; j_gene: TRBJ1-3; v_gene: TRBV11-1; abundance: -; CDR3aa: CASSTGHSGNTIYF; CDR3nt: TGTGCCAGCAGCACGGGACACTCTGGAAACACCATATATTTT
d_gene: TRBD1; j_gene: TRBJ2-1; v_gene: TRBV5-4; abundance: -; CDR3aa: CASSSGTGIEQFF; CDR3nt: TGTGCCAGCAGCTCCGGGACAGGGATTGAGCAGTTCTTC
d_gene: TRBD1; j_gene: TRBJ2-5; v_gene: TRBV29-1; abundance: -; CDR3aa: CSGKDRGPQETQYF; CDR3nt: TGCAGCGGGAAGGACAGGGGGCCCCAAGAGACCCAGTACTTC
d_gene: -; j_gene: TRBJ1-6; v_gene: TRBV2; abundance: -; CDR3aa: CASRDRLAPLHF; CDR3nt: TGTGCCAGCAGGGACAGATTAGCACCCCTCCACTTT
d_gene: TRBD2; j_gene: TRBJ2-1; v_gene: TRBV13; abundance: -; CDR3aa: CASSLRRTSGLNEQFF; CDR3nt: TGTGCCAGCAGCTTACGGAGGACTAGCGGTCTGAATGAGCAGTTCTTC
d_gene: -; j_gene: TRBJ2-5; v_gene: TRBV19; abundance: -; CDR3aa: CASTMGASLQETQYF; CDR3nt: TGTGCCAGTACGATGGGGGCTAGTCTGCAAGAGACCCAGTACTTC
d_gene: -; j_gene: TRBJ1-1; v_gene: TRBV19; abundance: -; CDR3aa: CASSTNVGRTEAFF; CDR3nt: TGTGCCAGTAGTACGAATGTGGGCAGAACTGAAGCTTTCTTT
d_gene: -; j_gene: TRBJ2-7; v_gene: TRBV19; abundance: -; CDR3aa: CASSRTSTSYEQYF; CDR3nt: TGTGCCAGTAGTCGAACTAGTACCTCCTACGAGCAGTACTTC
d_gene: -; j_gene: TRBJ1-2; v_gene: TRBV6-5; abundance: -; CDR3aa: CASSSGYGYTF; CDR3nt: TGTGCCAGCAGTTCGGGTTATGGCTACACCTTC
d_gene: -; j_gene: TRBJ2-1; v_gene: TRBV6-6; abundance: once; CDR3aa: CASRSGGGGGAEQFF; CDR3nt: TGTGCCAGCAGATCTGGGGGCGGGGGTGGCGCTGAGCAGTTCTTC
d_gene: TRBD1; j_gene: TRBJ2-5; v_gene: TRBV7-6; abundance: -; CDR3aa: CASSLAVQQGARETQYF; CDR3nt: TGTGCCAGCAGCTTAGCGGTTCAACAGGGGGCGCGAGAGACCCAGTACTTC
d_gene: -; j_gene: TRBJ1-5; v_gene: TRBV7-2; abundance: -; CDR3aa: CASSLGGGRNQPQHF; CDR3nt: TGTGCCAGCAGCTTGGGGGGGGGCCGCAATCAGCCCCAGCATTTT
d_gene: TRBD1; j_gene: TRBJ1-1; v_gene: TRBV2; abundance: -; CDR3aa: CASSGGQDEAFF; CDR3nt: TGTGCCAGCAGTGGAGGACAGGACGAAGCTTTCTTT
d_gene: TRBD1; j_gene: TRBJ1-4; v_gene: TRBV7-9; abundance: -; CDR3aa: CASSRAGGEGEKLFF; CDR3nt: TGTGCCAGCAGCAGAGCAGGGGGCGAAGGCGAAAAACTGTTTTTT
d_gene: TRBD2; j_gene: TRBJ2-2; v_gene: TRBV27; abundance: -; CDR3aa: CASSALAGGYGTGELFF; CDR3nt: TGTGCCAGCAGTGCGCTAGCGGGAGGGTACGGCACCGGGGAGCTGTTTTTT
d_gene: -; j_gene: TRBJ1-2; v_gene: TRBV7-2; abundance: -; CDR3aa: CASSLDSGGSNYGYTF; CDR3nt: TGTGCCAGCAGCTTAGACAGCGGAGGTTCGAACTATGGCTACACCTTC
d_gene: -; j_gene: TRBJ2-3; v_gene: TRBV6-5; abundance: -; CDR3aa: CASRQTGSRTDTQYF; CDR3nt: TGTGCCAGCAGACAAACAGGCTCCCGCACAGATACGCAGTATTTT
d_gene: -; j_gene: TRBJ2-7; v_gene: TRBV7-2; abundance: -; CDR3aa: CASSPWGSGVYEQYF; CDR3nt: TGTGCCAGCAGCCCCTGGGGGTCGGGGGTTTACGAGCAGTACTTC
d_gene: TRBD1; j_gene: TRBJ1-2; v_gene: TRBV18; abundance: -; CDR3aa: CASSVGQGNGYTF; CDR3nt: TGTGCCAGCTCGGTGGGACAGGGGAATGGCTACACCTTC
d_gene: -; j_gene: TRBJ1-1; v_gene: TRBV6-1; abundance: -; CDR3aa: CASSERLTGQNTEAFF; CDR3nt: TGTGCCAGCAGCGAAAGGCTCACGGGACAGAACACTGAAGCTTTCTTT
d_gene: -; j_gene: TRBJ2-1; v_gene: TRBV2; abundance: -; CDR3aa: CASQRELANEQFF; CDR3nt: TGTGCCAGCCAAAGGGAGCTCGCAAATGAGCAGTTCTTC
d_gene: TRBD1; j_gene: TRBJ2-7; v_gene: TRBV14; abundance: -; CDR3aa: CASSGPGQGVYEQYF; CDR3nt: TGTGCCAGCAGCGGTCCGGGACAGGGGGTGTACGAGCAGTACTTC
d_gene: -; j_gene: TRBJ1-5; v_gene: TRBV6-6; abundance: -; CDR3aa: CASTRKEGQPQHF; CDR3nt: TGTGCCAGCACCCGAAAGGAGGGACAGCCCCAGCATTTT
d_gene: -; j_gene: TRBJ1-3; v_gene: TRBV12-5; abundance: -; CDR3aa: CASGLARQLDSGNTIYF; CDR3nt: TGTGCTAGTGGTTTGGCCCGACAACTGGACTCTGGAAACACCATATATTTT
d_gene: TRBD2; j_gene: TRBJ2-3; v_gene: TRBV5-1; abundance: -; CDR3aa: CASSLTSGHTDTQYF; CDR3nt: TGCGCCAGCAGCTTGACTAGCGGACACACAGATACGCAGTATTTT
d_gene: -; j_gene: TRBJ2-3; v_gene: TRBV4-2; abundance: -; CDR3aa: CASSHKQGGSDTQYF; CDR3nt: TGTGCCAGCAGCCATAAACAGGGGGGGTCAGATACGCAGTATTTT
d_gene: -; j_gene: TRBJ2-5; v_gene: TRBV7-8; abundance: -; CDR3aa: CASSLARLGETQYF; CDR3nt: TGTGCCAGCAGCTTAGCGAGACTAGGGGAGACCCAGTACTTC
d_gene: -; j_gene: TRBJ2-2; v_gene: TRBV24-1; abundance: -; CDR3aa: CATSDRSPGPQTGELFF; CDR3nt: TGTGCCACCAGTGATAGGTCTCCGGGTCCGCAAACCGGGGAGCTGTTTTTT
d_gene: -; j_gene: TRBJ1-2; v_gene: TRBV5-1; abundance: -; CDR3aa: CASSLARDYGYTF; CDR3nt: TGCGCCAGCAGCTTGGCCAGGGACTATGGCTACACCTTC
d_gene: -; j_gene: TRBJ1-2; v_gene: TRBV6-1; abundance: -; CDR3aa: CASSEIGGKSYGYTF; CDR3nt: TGTGCCAGCAGTGAAATCGGCGGTAAATCCTATGGCTACACCTTC
d_gene: TRBD1; j_gene: TRBJ1-1; v_gene: TRBV6-6; abundance: -; CDR3aa: CASRSQGITEAFF; CDR3nt: TGTGCCAGCAGATCACAGGGGATCACTGAAGCTTTCTTT
d_gene: -; j_gene: TRBJ2-7; v_gene: TRBV10-3; abundance: -; CDR3aa: CAISDTSGEQYF; CDR3nt: TGTGCCATCAGCGACACGTCGGGGGAGCAGTACTTC
d_gene: TRBD1; j_gene: TRBJ1-1; v_gene: TRBV5-5; abundance: -; CDR3aa: CASRENYGTAPEAFF; CDR3nt: TGTGCCAGCAGGGAAAATTACGGGACAGCCCCTGAAGCTTTCTTT